Sequencing of this TCR beta chain was carried out in a study of blood T cells in healthy people across ages (dated by TCRdb to between 2014 and 2017). Study-level background: Template switching captured roughly one uniquely barcoded TCR beta cDNA molecule per two T cells in model experiments. The study measured age-related changes in TCR beta repertoire diversity using deep sequencing normalized with unique cDNA molecular identifiers. For two donors (one aged 18 to 30 and one aged 80 or older), the study analyzed two additional independent replicas of 1 million unique cDNA reads from the same blood draw. Donors were grouped into four age groups: young (average approximately 15 years), middle-aged (roughly 38), aged (around 66) and long-lived (around 80). To avoid experimental bias, donors of different ages were distributed randomly across sequencing lanes. What the study reported, not specific to this receptor: The percentage of naive T cells measured by flow cytometry correlated strongly with observed TCR beta diversity. Because the CMV infection status of the donors was unknown, age-related changes in expanded clonotypes may potentially have been confounded. Estimates of total diversity based on one million sequenced T cells were considered lower bounds and underestimates. As age increased, observed TCR beta diversity per million T cells dropped in a roughly linear way, and a significant reduction was already evident by age around 41. Because profiling used bulk unsorted PBMCs, naive and antigen-experienced compartments could not be compared conclusively. The long-lived group showed more naive CD4+ T cells, fewer expanded clones and increased TCR diversity than the aged group, suggesting age selection.

The library was made by 5' RACE. The instrument was an Illumina HiSeq 2500. A second PCR of about 6 to 11 cycles was performed with a sample-barcoded 5' primer and a J-beta primer mix. A unique molecular identifier was introduced onto each TCR beta cDNA molecule by a template-switch 5' adaptor carrying 12 random nucleotides. Each sample yielded at least 3 million CDR3-containing paired-end reads. The Mint cDNA synthesis kit, primed by a TRBC-specific oligonucleotide, was used to synthesize first-strand cDNA from all RNA. After uracil-DNA glycosylase treatment, a first 18-cycle PCR used universal primers M1SS and BC2_uni_R on all cDNA. In the source study's methods: For normalization, 1 million high-quality reads were randomly selected from each sample, with every read carrying a distinct molecular identifier. Reads with shared molecular identifiers were discarded instead of being binned into consensus sequences. MiTCR, set to a Q25 quality threshold and the strictest error-elimination algorithm, was used for CDR3 identification, clonotype clustering and error correction. A nonparametric unseen species model with Euler transformation was used to estimate a lower bound on total TCR beta diversity. The public reads were run again by TCRdb, first through fastp at Q25 and then through MiXCR, and only productive beta chains were kept. Entries that share a CDR3 protein sequence are merged under the most common genes and DNA. None of the V and J calls come from the authors' own analysis; TCRdb made them. The sample table lists 500,000 to 700,000 distinct CDR3 sequences, about 28% of them with a count of one. The ten largest clones take up approximately 15% of the sample.

The germline V gene encodes CDR1 MDHEN and CDR2 SYDVKM. Inclusive of the bounding cysteine and phenylalanine, the CDR3 is 15 residues long. In the case of this clonotype: Its antigen is still unknown. No DNA is shown, since the ends of the CDR3 on it are uncertain; the CDR3 is the one TCRdb lists.

The donors were some 36 Caucasian individuals from Russia, aged roughly 6 to 90 years, who were systemically healthy. About 9.6 milliliters of peripheral blood were collected from each donor into EDTA-treated Vacutainer tubes. Ficoll-Paque density-gradient centrifugation was used to isolate PBMCs, with at least 6 million obtained per sample. Total RNA, at least 5 micrograms per sample, was extracted from PBMCs with Trizol reagent. For every donor, flow cytometry on a PBMC aliquot measured the percentage of naive CD45RAhigh/CD27high T cells. The chain is assembled from TRBV28 and TRBJ2-6; TRBD2, as called in the table, went unchecked against the DNA. The source material was blood. This receptor was taken from a woman older than 75 in good health. The encoded CDR3 is CASSLVGSGANVRTF.